Each of the 20 T cell receptor beta chains below was sequenced from the same sample in a study of cytomegalovirus exposure and HLA in healthy donors. The primer mix had 60 Vbeta and 13 Jbeta primers. The repertoire was sequenced with immunoSEQ multiplex PCR; TCRdb's copy has only in-frame clones and lacks some. The repertoire holds roughly 13,000 clones, 55% to 75% seen once, with around a sixth in the top ten. Sequenced input: PBMCs. The receptor source for this set is a woman in her forties or fifties in good health and CMV-seropositive.

The chain joins TRBV29-1 to TRBJ2-7; 7 bases fit TRBD2. Germline V gives CDR1 SQVTM, CDR2 ANQGSEA. The trim removed 7 bases at V and 0 bases at J, leaving 3 bases unmatched. This CDR3 has 12 amino acids. The CDR3 DNA reads TGCAGCGGGGGGGAGGGCTCCTACGAGCAGTACTTC. This codes for CSGGEGSYEQYF.

The chain has TRBV7-8 and TRBJ2-1; 12 nucleotides match TRBD2. CDR3 size: 15 residues. J was trimmed by 10 bases and V by 5 bases; bases with no gene match: 9. Germline-derived CDR1 and CDR2 are SGHVS and FQNEAQ. CDR3 nucleotides: TGTGCCAGCAGCCCCCTAGCGGGAGGGCCGGGGGAGCAGTTCTTC. Protein sequence: CASSPLAGGPGEQFF. Together with reference TRBV7-8 and TRBJ2-1, the CDR3 gives the full variable domain: GAGVSQSPRYKVAKRGQDVALRCDPISGHVSLFWYQQALGQGPEFLTYFQNEAQLDKSGLPSDRFFAERPEGSVSTLKIQRTQQEDSAVYLCASSPLAGGPGEQFFGPGTRLTVL.

V usage is TRBV25-1 and J usage is TRBJ1-1; no reliable D call. V was shortened by 1 base and J by 2 bases, with 11 bases between the two germline ends. The CDR3 is made up of 15 amino acids. Germline CDR1 reads MGHDK; CDR2 reads SYGVNS. CDR3 nucleotide sequence: TGTGCCAGCAGTGAATCACTGGGAGTCAACACTGAAGCTTTCTTT. It specifies CASSESLGVNTEAFF.

V is TRBV25-1 and J is TRBJ2-7, with D possibly being TRBD1 (6 bases). The V and J ends lost 5 bases and 1 base respectively, with 12 bases between them. The germline CDR1 and CDR2 sequences are MGHDK and SYGVNS. This CDR3 is built from 14 residues. The CDR3 loop is CASSRAGDSYEQYF. CDR3 DNA: TGTGCCAGCAGTAGGGCAGGGGATTCCTACGAGCAGTACTTC.

This rearrangement joins TRBV29-1 to TRBJ2-7, with TRBD2 matching 11 bases. The trim removed 6 bases at V and 1 base at J, leaving 8 bases unmatched. CDR3 length: 15 amino acids. Germline lookup yields CDR1 SQVTM and CDR2 ANQGSEA. CDR3 sequence reads: CSVLWTSGPSYEQYF. The CDR3 bases are TGCAGCGTCCTCTGGACTAGCGGGCCGTCCTACGAGCAGTACTTC.

The chain couples TRBV29-1 to TRBJ2-3, with a possible D match to TRBD1 (5 bases). This CDR3 spans 14 amino acids. Germline values: CDR1 SQVTM, CDR2 ANQGSEA. Trimming took 4 bases from V and 3 from J, leaving 14 bases between them. The CDR3 DNA is TGCAGCGTTGTGAAGGGGATTGCGACAGATACGCAGTATTTT. Translated, it gives CSVVKGIATDTQYF.

The genes are TRBV7-2 and TRBJ2-2; D unresolved. Germline lookup yields CDR1 SGHTA and CDR2 FQGNSA. V was cut by 6 bases and J by 0 bases, with 5 bases left in between. The CDR3 covers 13 residues. Here the CDR3 DNA reads TGTGCCAGCAGTTCTCCGAACACCGGGGAGCTGTTTTTT. Protein sequence: CASSSPNTGELFF.

This clone has more than one count but fewer than ten. The CDR3, as DNA: TGTGCCAGCGGGAGGGGCCCACTAGATGGCTACACCTTC. Translation: CASGRGPLDGYTF. This chain links TRBV27 with TRBJ1-2; D is perhaps TRBD1 (5 bases). Germline loops: CDR1 MNHEY, CDR2 SMNVEV (reference sequence). The CDR3 is 13 residues long. The V end was cut by 8 bases, the J end by 6 bases, with 16 bases between.

The V call is TRBV30, the J call TRBJ1-2, with 8 bases identical to TRBD1. Germline CDR1 GTSNPN, CDR2 SVGIG (reference sequence). The CDR3 contains 12 residues. After removal of 3 bases from V and 13 bases from J, the junction contained 10 bases not matched to a gene. The CDR3 spells CAWSPSGTGITF. The DNA for the CDR3 is TGTGCCTGGAGCCCTTCCGGGACAGGAATCACCTTC. The variable domain in full, completed from reference TRBV30 and TRBJ1-2, reads SQTIHQWPATLVQPVGSPLSLECTVEGTSNPNLYWYRQAAGRGLQLLFYSVGIGQISSEVPQNLSASRPQDRQFILSSKKLLLSDSGFYLCAWSPSGTGITFGSGTRLTVV.

This rearrangement joins TRBV4-3 to TRBJ2-2; D is unclear. V dropped 0 bases and J dropped 3 bases, with 11 bases sitting between them. Germline loops: CDR1 LGHNA, CDR2 YSLEER. The CDR3 has 16 residues. The CDR3 spells CASSQDLAGYTGELFF. The CDR3 DNA sequence: TGCGCCAGCAGCCAAGATCTCGCAGGATACACCGGGGAGCTGTTTTTT.

The CDR3 DNA reads TGTGCCAGCAGCCTACCCCGGGGGACAGCTTTCTTT. It is translated as CASSLPRGTAFF. The chain carries TRBV6-5 and TRBJ1-1; D might be TRBD1 (5 bases). The CDR3 is made up of 12 amino acids. Between the trimmed V and J ends, which lost 6 bases and 10 bases, there was a span of 15 bases. From germline, CDR1 is MNHEY and CDR2 SVGAGI.

The V gene is TRBV19, the J gene TRBJ1-5; TRBD1 agrees at 9 bases. The CDR3 has 12 amino acids. With V trimmed by 10 bases and J by 5 bases, 3 bases remained unmatched. Germline V gene sequence: CDR1 LNHDA, CDR2 SQIVND (reference sequence). CDR3: CATRQGDQPQHF. As DNA, the CDR3 is TGTGCCACAAGACAGGGGGATCAGCCCCAGCATTTT.

This clone was seen a few times. The gene calls are TRBV4-3 and TRBJ2-3; possibly TRBD2 for D (6 bases). Germline assignment: CDR1 LGHNA and CDR2 YSLEER. The CDR3 is made up of 16 amino acids. Trimming pared 0 bases from V and 3 bases from J, leaving 13 bases between. This CDR3 reads CASSQETSWGTDTQYF. Here the CDR3 DNA reads TGCGCCAGCAGCCAAGAAACTAGCTGGGGAACAGATACGCAGTATTTT.

CDR3 DNA sequence: TGTGCCAGCAGACGGACGGGACTAGCGAATTTCAATGAGCAGTTCTTC. It is translated as CASRRTGLANFNEQFF. The chain couples TRBV28 to TRBJ2-1, with 10 bases fitting TRBD2. Germline V gives CDR1 MDHEN, CDR2 SYDVKM. V lost 6 bases and J lost 6; bases outside the gene matches: 11. CDR3 length equals 16 residues.

This clone occurred a few times. The J gene is TRBJ1-1, the V gene TRBV11-3; weak D call: TRBD1 (5 bases). The CDR3 sequence is 13 residues long. V lost 2 bases and J lost 4, with 8 bases in between. Germline V gene data show CDR1 as SGHNT and CDR2 as YENEEA. CDR3 bases: TGTGCCAGCAGCTTATGGGGCGCCACTGAAGCTTTCTTT. Protein: CASSLWGATEAFF.

The rearrangement links TRBV15 to TRBJ2-3; a possible D gene is TRBD2 (7 bases). The CDR3 loop spans 15 amino acids. V lost 3 bases and J 2 bases, leaving 12 bases between the germline ends. The germline V gene encodes CDR1 LNHNV and CDR2 YYDKDF (reference sequence). The CDR3 protein is CATSRRGGPTDTQYF. The CDR3 nucleotides read TGTGCCACCAGCAGGAGGGGGGGGCCCACAGATACGCAGTATTTT.

J is TRBJ1-4 and V is TRBV30, with D tentatively TRBD1 (5 bases). The CDR3 runs 14 residues. Germline V gene sequence: CDR1 GTSNPN, CDR2 SVGIG (reference sequence). Trimming shortened V by 5 bases and J by 2 bases, and 12 bases separated the two germline ends. CDR3: CAWQGVGTNEKLFF. The CDR3 region has the DNA TGTGCCTGGCAGGGTGTCGGGACTAATGAAAAACTGTTTTTT.

The V call is TRBV2, the J call TRBJ2-7, with TRBD1 as a possible D gene (6 bases). V lost 8 bases to trimming and J lost 0 bases, with 23 bases between them. This CDR3 has 17 residues. Looked up from germline, CDR1 is SNHLY and CDR2 is FYNNEI. The CDR3 sequence is CASFSVPRQDPSYEQYF. The CDR3 DNA follows: TGTGCCAGCTTCAGTGTCCCGCGACAGGACCCCTCCTACGAGCAGTACTTC.

The chain carries TRBV9 and TRBJ2-1; weak D call: TRBD2 (6 bases). This CDR3 contains 14 residues. Germline loops: CDR1 SGDLS, CDR2 YYNGEE. The V end was cut by 0 bases, the J end by 6 bases, with 10 bases between. CDR3 DNA sequence: TGTGCCAGCAGCGTAGGCGGGATTACCAATGAGCAGTTCTTC. Encoded protein: CASSVGGITNEQFF.

This clone turned up a few times. No conserved phenylalanine or tryptophan ends this CDR3, so it is likely a read error. The V and J genes are TRBV30 and TRBJ1-1, with D possibly being TRBD1 (6 bases). The CDR3 totals 12 residues. Germline V gene sequence: CDR1 GTSNPN, CDR2 SVGIG (reference sequence). V was pared by 6 bases and J by 6 bases, with 14 bases between. The CDR3: CACLGGYAEAFV. CDR3 DNA: TGTGCCTGCCTAGGGGGTTACGCTGAAGCTTTCGTT.